Shown below are 27 T cell receptor beta chains from a single sample sequenced in a study of blood T cell repertoires in COVID-19 (dated by TCRdb to 2019 to 2021). Library method: the immunoSEQ multiplex PCR assay. TCRdb obtained this table from immuneACCESS and retained in-frame rearrangements with V and J assigned. These tables miss some clones; where compared with another copy, unresolved V genes account for less than half of the shortfall, and the remainder is unexplained. The sample table shows about 230,000 clones, and around 80% are seen once. The top ten constitute roughly 5.8% of the sample. Sequencing was carried out using peripheral blood. The receptor source for this set is a man of 80 years or more with acute or convalescent COVID-19.

The rearrangement joins TRBV6-1 to TRBJ1-2; TRBD1 matches 7 bases. V lost 0 bases to trimming and J lost 8 bases; unmatched junction nucleotides: 12. CDR3 length: 16 residues. CDR1 MNHNS and CDR2 SASEGT come from the germline V gene. This CDR3 is CASSEAATGIARGYTF. The CDR3 DNA is TGTGCCAGCAGTGAAGCGGCGACAGGGATAGCGAGGGGCTACACCTTC.

The chain recombines TRBV18 with TRBJ1-5; TRBD1 aligns across 7 bases. Losses at the gene ends were 4 bases for V and 4 bases for J; bases not matched to a gene: 7. Germline V lookup: CDR1 KGHSH, CDR2 LQKENI. The CDR3 is 15 residues long. In DNA, the CDR3 is TGTGCCAGCTCACAGCCGGGACAGTATAATCAGCCCCAGCATTTT. This translates into CASSQPGQYNQPQHF.

The V call is TRBV30, the J call TRBJ1-1; D call uncertain. Trimming removed 3 bases at V and 2 bases at J, with 4 bases between. This CDR3 is 11 amino acids long. Germline assignment: CDR1 GTSNPN and CDR2 SVGIG (reference sequence). CDR3 DNA: TGTGCCTGGAGCCTAAACACTGAAGCTTTCTTT. It is translated as CAWSLNTEAFF. Combining the CDR3 with reference TRBV30 and TRBJ1-1 gives the whole variable domain SQTIHQWPATLVQPVGSPLSLECTVEGTSNPNLYWYRQAAGRGLQLLFYSVGIGQISSEVPQNLSASRPQDRQFILSSKKLLLSDSGFYLCAWSLNTEAFFGQGTRLTVV.

The chain links TRBV3-1 (or the pseudogene TRBV3-2) to TRBJ1-4, with a weak D call TRBD1 (6 bases). The CDR3 has 15 amino acids. Between the trimmed V and J ends, which lost 0 bases and 8 bases, there was a span of 13 bases. Per the germline V gene, CDR1 is LGHDT and CDR2 is YNNKEL (reference sequence). CDR3 sequence: CASSQDVTGYEKLFF. The DNA for the CDR3 is TGTGCCAGCAGCCAAGATGTCACAGGGTACGAAAAACTGTTTTTT.

The V call is TRBV4-1, the J call TRBJ1-1; the D is unclear. Germline V gene sequence: CDR1 MGHRA, CDR2 YSYEKL. V shed 4 bases and J shed 5 bases, with 20 bases lying between them. CDR3 length equals 16 residues. DNA for the CDR3: TGCGCCAGCAGCCCAAGCCCGGGCAATTCGGGGACTGAAGCTTTCTTT. Its protein is CASSPSPGNSGTEAFF.

This chain uses TRBV19 with TRBJ2-5, with 8 bases aligning to TRBD1. Per the germline V gene, CDR1 is LNHDA and CDR2 is SQIVND (reference sequence). The CDR3 has 16 amino acids. J gave up 5 bases and V 3 bases, and 11 bases lay outside the gene matches. CDR3: CASSIAPTGARETQYF. CDR3 nucleotide sequence: TGTGCCAGTAGTATCGCCCCGACAGGGGCAAGGGAGACCCAGTACTTC.

The J gene is TRBJ1-4, the V gene TRBV25-1, with D possibly TRBD1 on 5 matching bases. In germline, CDR1 is MGHDK, CDR2 SYGVNS. The CDR3 is 13 residues long. Trimming left V 8 bases short and J 4 bases short, with 11 bases between. CDR3 amino acids: CASHGAHNEKLFF. CDR3 sequence (DNA): TGTGCCAGCCATGGGGCCCATAATGAAAAACTGTTTTTT.

This clone was counted once. This chain links TRBV5-1 with TRBJ2-5, with D perhaps matching TRBD2 (5 bases). This CDR3 region has 16 residues. In germline, CDR1 is SGHRS, CDR2 YFSETQ. V was trimmed by 4 bases and J by 5 bases, leaving 21 bases between them. CDR3 residues: CASSPSSRGLRETQYF. CDR3 coding DNA: TGCGCCAGCAGCCCCTCCTCTCGCGGGCTGCGGGAGACCCAGTACTTC.

The chain employs TRBV18 and TRBJ2-6; no firm D call. The CDR3 sequence is 16 residues long. The V end lost 6 bases, the J end lost 0 bases, and 12 bases lay between the germline ends. Germline V lookup: CDR1 KGHSH, CDR2 LQKENI. CDR3 DNA sequence: TGTGCCAGCTCCCCCAAGCTGATCTCTGGGGCCAACGTCCTGACTTTC. Amino acids: CASSPKLISGANVLTF.

This clone came up once. The chain carries TRBV5-1 and TRBJ2-1; 8 bases map to TRBD2. The CDR3 totals 14 residues. Germline V lookup: CDR1 SGHRS, CDR2 YFSETQ. J lost 8 bases, V lost 6 bases, and 10 bases had no gene match. The CDR3 reads CASTSGLGSDEQFF. For the CDR3, the DNA is TGCGCCAGCACTTCGGGACTAGGTTCTGATGAGCAGTTCTTC.

This chain links TRBV7-2 with TRBJ2-1, with 13 bases aligning to TRBD2. The CDR3 has 17 residues. Looked up from germline, CDR1 is SGHTA and CDR2 is FQGNSA. The V segment lost 5 bases and the J segment 4 bases; nucleotides outside the gene matches: 8. The CDR3 reads CASSRTSGGAGYNEQFF. The CDR3 DNA reads as TGTGCCAGCAGCCGTACTAGCGGGGGGGCCGGGTACAATGAGCAGTTCTTC.

The gene calls are TRBV19 and TRBJ2-3; 8 bases map to TRBD2. The CDR3 contains 13 residues. The germline V gene has CDR1 LNHDA and CDR2 SQIVND (reference sequence). The V gene end was trimmed by 10 bases and the J gene end by 2 bases; junction bases not matched to a gene: 5. This CDR3 is CATSGGNTDTQYF. CDR3 sequence (DNA): TGTGCCACCAGCGGGGGAAACACAGATACGCAGTATTTT.

This chain joins TRBV19 and TRBJ2-7; TRBD2 aligns across 9 bases. CDR1 is LNHDA, CDR2 SQIVND, per germline (reference sequence). This CDR3 has 15 residues. J was trimmed by 3 bases and V by 0 bases; bases with no gene match: 3. The CDR3 sequence is CASSIELAGSYEQYF. The DNA of the CDR3 is TGTGCCAGTAGTATAGAACTAGCGGGCAGCTACGAGCAGTACTTC.

This chain links TRBV5-1 with TRBJ2-1, with D uncertain. The ends were cut back, 4 bases at V and 0 bases at J, with 14 bases in the middle. The CDR3 runs to 16 residues. The germline V gene has CDR1 SGHRS and CDR2 YFSETQ. Here the CDR3 reads CASSQMTASSYNEQFF. CDR3 DNA sequence: TGCGCCAGCAGCCAAATGACTGCGAGCTCCTACAATGAGCAGTTCTTC.

The rearrangement joins TRBV19 to TRBJ2-7, with a tentative D call TRBD2 (6 bases). V lost 0 bases and J lost 4, with 13 bases in between. Germline V gene data show CDR1 as LNHDA and CDR2 as SQIVND (reference sequence). The CDR3 runs 15 residues. The CDR3 DNA follows: TGTGCCAGTAGTATAGAGGGGGGAGCTGCGTACGAGCAGTACTTC. Protein sequence: CASSIEGGAAYEQYF.

The rearrangement joins TRBV2 to TRBJ2-7; D might be TRBD1 (5 bases). Germline CDR1 and CDR2: SNHLY and FYNNEI. V lost 8 bases to trimming and J lost 5 bases, with 22 bases between them. This CDR3 region has 15 residues. CDR3: CASGASTSPGNEQYF. Written as DNA, the CDR3 is TGTGCCAGCGGGGCTTCAACAAGCCCGGGCAACGAGCAGTACTTC. Combining the CDR3 with reference TRBV2 and TRBJ2-7 gives the whole variable domain EPEVTQTPSHQVTQMGQEVILRCVPISNHLYFYWYRQILGQKVEFLVSFYNNEISEKSEIFDDQFSVERPDGSNFTLKIRSTKLEDSAMYFCASGASTSPGNEQYFGPGTRLTVT.

This clone occurred a few times. The J gene is TRBJ2-7, the V gene TRBV5-1; tentative D call: TRBD2 (5 bases). CDR1 is SGHRS and CDR2 is YFSETQ in the germline V gene. Trimming cost V 1 base and J 2 bases, with 10 bases left between them. The CDR3 runs 14 residues. This CDR3 reads CASSLSAGTYEQYF. As DNA, the CDR3 is TGCGCCAGCAGCTTGTCGGCGGGCACCTACGAGCAGTACTTC.

This sequence joins TRBV6-5 and TRBJ1-1; no firm D call. The CDR3 is 14 residues long. CDR1 and CDR2 (germline): MNHEY, SVGAGI. V shed 8 bases and J shed 2 bases, with 15 bases lying between them. As DNA, the CDR3 is TGTGCCAGCCGTCCGGGTCTAACAAACACTGAAGCTTTCTTT. Its translation: CASRPGLTNTEAFF.

The chain is built from TRBV28 and TRBJ2-5; 8 positions agree with TRBD1. V trimming: 4 bases; J trimming: 5 bases; junction bases outside the gene matches: 9. CDR1 and CDR2 from the germline V gene are MDHEN and SYDVKM. The CDR3 is 15 amino acids. The CDR3: CASSSPGTGQETQYF. CDR3 in DNA: TGTGCCAGCAGTTCACCCGGGACAGGACAGGAGACCCAGTACTTC.

This chain uses TRBV6-6 with TRBJ2-2; D perhaps matches TRBD2 (5 bases). Germline CDR1 MNHNY, CDR2 SVGAGI (reference sequence). The V end was cut by 8 bases, the J end by 1 base, with 11 bases between. The CDR3 covers 14 residues. CDR3 amino acids: CASATGGNTGELFF. CDR3 coding DNA: TGTGCCAGCGCCACCGGAGGGAACACCGGGGAGCTGTTTTTT.

This clone was counted once. The chain couples TRBV19 to TRBJ1-2; tentative D call: TRBD1 (6 bases). Trimming took off 7 bases at V and 4 bases at J, with 13 bases between the two ends. Per germline, CDR1 LNHDA and CDR2 SQIVND (reference sequence). This CDR3 is built from 13 residues. CDR3 coding DNA: TGTGCCAGTAAGGCGGGGGGGGCCTATGGCTACACCTTC. Its translation: CASKAGGAYGYTF.

This chain links TRBV7-9 with TRBJ2-3, with D unclear. The germline gives CDR1 SEHNR, CDR2 FQNEAQ (reference sequence). The CDR3 has 14 residues. Trimming took 2 bases from V and 2 from J, leaving 8 bases between them. CDR3 protein: CASSLSQPTDTQYF. CDR3 bases: TGTGCCAGCAGCTTATCACAACCCACAGATACGCAGTATTTT. Variable domain in full (rest from reference TRBV7-9 and TRBJ2-3): DTGVSQNPRHKITKRGQNVTFRCDPISEHNRLYWYRQTLGQGPEFLTYFQNEAQLEKSRLLSDRFSAERPKGSFSTLEIQRTEQGDSAMYLCASSLSQPTDTQYFGPGTRLTVL.

The V gene is TRBV25-1, the J gene TRBJ1-2; TRBD1 aligns across 8 bases. In germline, CDR1 is MGHDK, CDR2 SYGVNS. CDR3 length equals 15 residues. J gave up 4 bases and V 4 bases, and 8 bases lay outside the gene matches. CDR3 in amino acids: CASSASGGGGYGYTF. The CDR3 DNA reads TGTGCCAGCAGTGCTTCAGGGGGCGGCGGCTATGGCTACACCTTC.

The V gene is TRBV5-1, the J gene TRBJ2-5; 7 bases are shared with TRBD1. Germline V gene data show CDR1 as SGHRS and CDR2 as YFSETQ. CDR3 size: 14 residues. The J segment lost 5 bases and the V segment lost 2 bases, leaving 6 bases of the junction unmatched. CDR3 residues: CASSLRGGGETQYF. CDR3 bases: TGCGCCAGCAGCTTAAGAGGGGGCGGTGAGACCCAGTACTTC.

This rearrangement joins TRBV30 to TRBJ2-2; a weak D match, TRBD1 (5 bases). This CDR3 is 15 amino acids long. Looked up from germline, CDR1 is GTSNPN and CDR2 is SVGIG (reference sequence). Trimming pared 5 bases from V and 0 bases from J, leaving 13 bases between. Here the CDR3 DNA reads TGTGCCTGGCAACTTGACAGTCCGAACACCGGGGAGCTGTTTTTT. Its translation is CAWQLDSPNTGELFF.

V usage is TRBV11-2 and J usage is TRBJ2-6; D call uncertain. There are 15 residues in the CDR3. V was cut by 5 bases and J by 4 bases, with 12 bases left in between. CDR1 and CDR2 from the germline V gene are SGHAT and FQNNGV. In nucleotides, the CDR3 is TGTGCCAGCAGCCCTGTGGCTGGCGGGGCCAACGTCCTGACTTTC. Its translation is CASSPVAGGANVLTF.

The chain combines TRBV3-1 (or the pseudogene TRBV3-2) with TRBJ2-2; perhaps TRBD2 as D (6 bases). Germline V lookup: CDR1 LGHDT, CDR2 YNNKEL (reference sequence). CDR3 length equals 15 residues. The V end lost 4 bases, the J end lost 6 bases, and 15 bases lay between the germline ends. The chain's CDR3 is CASSRRDSGSGELFF. In nucleotides, the CDR3 is TGTGCCAGCAGCCGCCGGGACTCCGGGTCCGGGGAGCTGTTTTTT.